This TCR beta chain appears in the sequencing data of a study of T cells in Graves' hyperthyroidism and ophthalmopathy. Study results and limitations: Most thyroid clonotypes that were expanded above 0.001 also turned up in blood. Before onset, by a median of approximately 6.8 months, the model predicted ophthalmopathy.

Ophthalmopathy patients had moderate-to-severe active disease, CAS ≥3, NOSPECS ≥4, and disease duration under 3 months. The PBMCs had their origin in roughly 9.4 ml of fresh peripheral blood. There were TCR beta CDR3 regions amplified from RNA transcripts. In the first-round RT-PCR of the TCR CDR3, the HTBI primer set was used. TCRdb re-called the multiplex PCR reads through MiXCR, storing one row per CDR3 protein. The table shows a few hundred thousand distinct CDR3 sequences, with around 15% occurring only once. In its sample, this clonotype was seen many times. Its antigen is as yet unknown. CDR1 and CDR2 (germline): MNHNS, SASEGT. The germline V and J ends were trimmed by 8 bases and 4 bases, with 21 bases remaining between them. CDR3 size: 15 residues.

The chain joins TRBV6-1 to TRBJ2-7, with D perhaps TRBD2 (6 bases). The receptor comes from a middle-aged woman with Graves' ophthalmopathy. Sequencing was done on a sample of blood. CDR3 sequence: CASGGWGVSVYEQYF. In nucleotides, the CDR3 is TGTGCCAGCGGGGGTTGGGGGGTCTCCGTGTACGAGCAGTACTTC.